This paragraph reports one T cell receptor (beta chain). What it recognizes is unknown. The data stem from a study of cytomegalovirus exposure and HLA in healthy donors. Study context: Earlier results showed approximately 120 million unique TCR beta sequences derived from roughly 200 million T cells.

Whole-study results and caveats: Later genetic work tied a missense DCLRE1C variant to beta-chain V and J trimming. Available immune exposure information was restricted to CMV serostatus only.

Unmatched junction bases numbered 5, after V lost 5 bases and J lost 0 bases. The CDR3 sequence is 16 residues long. Germline V lookup: CDR1 SEHNR, CDR2 FQNEAQ (reference sequence). The PCR was carried out with 60 Vbeta primers and 13 Jbeta primers. The assay was immunoSEQ multiplex PCR, and TCRdb's table has in-frame clones only and misses some. The sample includes about 110,000 clones, 65% to 85% of them seen just once. The clonotype comes from a man aged 25-40 years in good health and CMV-seropositive. The chain has TRBV7-9 and TRBJ2-3; 10 nucleotides match TRBD2. Sequencing was carried out using PBMCs. The CDR3 region has the DNA TGTGCCAGCAGCGTCACTAGCGGGGTTAGCACAGATACGCAGTATTTT. It translates to CASSVTSGVSTDTQYF.